Sequencing of this TCR beta chain was carried out in a study of T cell clones after liver transplantation. Clones were read by immunoSEQ multiplex PCR, and TCRdb kept only the in-frame ones, dropping some. Of 5,500 to 8,500 clones listed, 70% are singletons. Relative to its sample, this clone is medium-sized. Germline lookup yields CDR1 SQVTM and CDR2 ANQGSEA. Trimming removed 4 bases at V and 1 base at J, with 7 bases between. The CDR3 sequence is 12 residues long. This chain uses TRBV29-1 with TRBJ1-1; D not resolved. The material sequenced was CD8+ T cells from blood, taken before liver transplant. This receptor was obtained from a human donor who received a liver transplant. CDR3 DNA sequence: TGCAGCGTTGTTTTCCAGAACACTGAAGCTTTCTTT. Protein product: CSVVFQNTEAFF.